Below, one TCR beta chain is given with its context. This entry is derived from a study of cytomegalovirus exposure and HLA in healthy donors. The PCR ran on 60 Vbeta and 13 Jbeta primers. Profiling relied on immunoSEQ multiplex PCR, and the TCRdb table lists in-frame clones only, not all of them. The repertoire holds some 180,000 clones, with about 80% as singletons. The sequenced sample consisted of PBMCs. This clonotype was sampled from a woman aged 30 to 39 in good health and CMV-seronegative.

This chain's CDR3 is CASKRGDYQETQYF. The CDR3 coding sequence is TGTGCCAGTAAGCGGGGGGATTACCAAGAGACCCAGTACTTC. V gene TRBV19 combines with J gene TRBJ2-5, with 9 bases identical to TRBD2. V shed 7 bases and J 0 bases; nucleotides not matched to a gene: 3. This CDR3 is 14 amino acids long. Germline CDR1 LNHDA, CDR2 SQIVND (reference sequence).